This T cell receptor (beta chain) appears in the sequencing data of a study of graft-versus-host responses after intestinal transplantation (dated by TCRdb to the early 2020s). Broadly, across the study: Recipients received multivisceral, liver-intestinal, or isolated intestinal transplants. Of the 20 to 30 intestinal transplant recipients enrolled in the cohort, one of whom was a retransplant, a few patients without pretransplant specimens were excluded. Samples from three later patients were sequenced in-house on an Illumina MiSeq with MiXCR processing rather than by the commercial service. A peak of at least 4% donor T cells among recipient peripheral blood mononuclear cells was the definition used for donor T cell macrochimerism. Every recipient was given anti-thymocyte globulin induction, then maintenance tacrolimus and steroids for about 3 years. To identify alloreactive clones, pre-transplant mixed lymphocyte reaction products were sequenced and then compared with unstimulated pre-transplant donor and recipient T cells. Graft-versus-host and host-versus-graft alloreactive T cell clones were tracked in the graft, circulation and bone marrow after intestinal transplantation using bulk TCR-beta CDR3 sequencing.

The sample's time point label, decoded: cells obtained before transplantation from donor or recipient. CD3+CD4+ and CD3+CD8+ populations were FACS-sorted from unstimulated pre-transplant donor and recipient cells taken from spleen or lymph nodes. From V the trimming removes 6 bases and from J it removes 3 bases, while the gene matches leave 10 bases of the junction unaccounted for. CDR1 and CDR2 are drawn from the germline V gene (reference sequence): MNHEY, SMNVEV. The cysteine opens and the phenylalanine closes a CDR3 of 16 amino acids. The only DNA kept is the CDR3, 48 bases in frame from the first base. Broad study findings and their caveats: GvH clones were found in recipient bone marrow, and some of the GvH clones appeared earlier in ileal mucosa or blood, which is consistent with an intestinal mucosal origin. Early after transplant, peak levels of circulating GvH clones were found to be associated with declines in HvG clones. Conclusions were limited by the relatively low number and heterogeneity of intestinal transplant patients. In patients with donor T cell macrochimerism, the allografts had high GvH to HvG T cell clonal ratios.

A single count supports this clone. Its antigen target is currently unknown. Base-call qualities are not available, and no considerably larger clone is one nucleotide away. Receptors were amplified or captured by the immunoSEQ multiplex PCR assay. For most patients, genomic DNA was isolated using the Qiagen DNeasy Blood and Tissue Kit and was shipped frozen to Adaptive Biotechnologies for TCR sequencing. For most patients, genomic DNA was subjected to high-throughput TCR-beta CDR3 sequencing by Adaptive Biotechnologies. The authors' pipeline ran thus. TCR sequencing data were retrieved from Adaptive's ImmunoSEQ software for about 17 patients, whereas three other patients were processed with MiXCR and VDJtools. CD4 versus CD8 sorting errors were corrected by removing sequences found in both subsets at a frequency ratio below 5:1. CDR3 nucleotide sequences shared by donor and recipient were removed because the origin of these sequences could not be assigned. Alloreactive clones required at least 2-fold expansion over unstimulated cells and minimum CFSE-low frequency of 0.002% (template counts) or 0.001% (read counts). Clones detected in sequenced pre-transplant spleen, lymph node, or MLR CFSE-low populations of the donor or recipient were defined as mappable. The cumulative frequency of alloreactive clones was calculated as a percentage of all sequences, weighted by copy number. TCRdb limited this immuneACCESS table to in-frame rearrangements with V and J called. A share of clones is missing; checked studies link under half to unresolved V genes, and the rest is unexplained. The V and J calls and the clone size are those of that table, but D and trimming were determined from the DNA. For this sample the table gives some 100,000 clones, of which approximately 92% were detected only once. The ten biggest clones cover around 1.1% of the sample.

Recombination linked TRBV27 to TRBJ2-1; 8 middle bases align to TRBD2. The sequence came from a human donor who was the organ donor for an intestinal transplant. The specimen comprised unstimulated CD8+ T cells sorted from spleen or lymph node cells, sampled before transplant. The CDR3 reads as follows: CASSLASGGHYNEQFF. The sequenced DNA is TGTGCCAGCAGCCTAGCCAGCGGGGGCCACTACAATGAGCAGTTCTTC.